Following are 29 T cell receptor beta chains from one sample sequenced in a study of blood T cell repertoires in COVID-19 (TCRdb year 2020). The library was produced with the immunoSEQ multiplex PCR assay. TCRdb carries this immuneACCESS record with in-frame sequences only. Its versions omit some clonotypes, under half of them owing to an unresolved V gene in the studies checked, with the rest unexplained. This sample holds some 130,000 clones; almost 70% were observed only once. The ten biggest clones cover approximately 2% of the sample. Sequences were obtained from peripheral blood. Receptor source: a woman in her 70s with acute or convalescent COVID-19.

The genes are TRBV5-1 and TRBJ2-1; 8 nucleotides match TRBD2. V lost 6 bases to trimming and J lost 7 bases; unmatched junction nucleotides: 15. Germline CDR1 and CDR2: SGHRS and YFSETQ. CDR3 length: 16 amino acids. CDR3 nucleotide sequence: TGCGCCAGCACCTCCAGCGGGGGACCCACTGGGAATGAGCAGTTCTTC. Amino acid sequence: CASTSSGGPTGNEQFF. Complete variable domain (other parts from reference TRBV5-1 and TRBJ2-1): KAGVTQTPRYLIKTRGQQVTLSCSPISGHRSVSWYQQTPGQGLQFLFEYFSETQRNKGNFPGRFSGRQFSNSRSEMNVSTLELGDSALYLCASTSSGGPTGNEQFFGPGTRLTVL.

V is TRBV7-2 and J is TRBJ2-2; 10 positions match TRBD2. CDR3 size: 16 residues. V lost 5 bases, J lost 8 bases, and 11 bases stayed unmatched. Germline CDR1 and CDR2: SGHTA and FQGNSA. The CDR3 here is CASSPRSSGGRGELFF. In DNA form, the CDR3 reads TGTGCCAGCAGCCCCCGGTCTAGCGGGGGTCGTGGGGAGCTGTTTTTT. The full variable domain, in which reference TRBV7-2 and TRBJ2-2 provide the parts outside the CDR3, is GAGVSQSPSNKVTEKGKDVELRCDPISGHTALYWYRQSLGQGLEFLIYFQGNSAPDKSGLPSDRFSAERTGGSVSTLTIQRTQQEDSAVYLCASSPRSSGGRGELFFGEGSRLTVL.

This rearrangement joins TRBV21-1 to TRBJ2-7; the tabulated D call, TRBD2, remains unverified against the DNA. TRBV21-1 is flagged as a pseudogene. The CDR3 sequence is 14 residues long. Here the CDR3 DNA reads TGTGCCAGCAGCTTACGACGTCGGAGCCACGAGCAGTACTTC. This translates into CASSLRRRSHEQYF.

This clone was observed a few times. The rearrangement joins TRBV7-8 to TRBJ2-2; no definite D call. Germline CDR1 and CDR2: SGHVS and FQNEAQ. V lost 5 bases to trimming and J lost 8 bases, with 6 bases between them. CDR3 length: 11 residues. CDR3 protein: CASSLHGELFF. CDR3 DNA sequence: TGTGCCAGCAGCCTCCATGGGGAGCTGTTTTTT.

This rearrangement joins TRBV6-5 to TRBJ2-2; 7 positions agree with TRBD1. The germline V gene has CDR1 MNHEY and CDR2 SVGAGI. This CDR3 is built from 16 residues. V shed 4 bases, J shed 8 bases, and the junction held 13 bases outside the gene matches. CDR3 region: CASSLDTRQGSGELFF. In DNA form, the CDR3 reads TGTGCCAGCAGTTTAGATACCCGACAGGGAAGTGGGGAGCTGTTTTTT.

This chain links TRBV6-6 with TRBJ2-3; tentatively, D is TRBD2 (7 bases). Germline CDR1 MNHNY, CDR2 SVGAGI (reference sequence). CDR3 length: 16 amino acids. V dropped 2 bases and J dropped 4 bases, with 16 bases sitting between them. The CDR3 region is CASSYGRGGTSDTQYF. In DNA, the CDR3 is TGTGCCAGCAGTTACGGGAGGGGGGGGACGTCAGATACGCAGTATTTT.

The V and J genes are TRBV28 and TRBJ1-1; D unresolved. The CDR3 has 16 residues. Germline V CDR1 and CDR2: MDHEN, SYDVKM. Trimming shortened V by 4 bases and J by 0 bases, and 15 bases separated the two germline ends. CDR3 sequence reads: CASSSPPAGMNTEAFF. CDR3 nucleotides: TGTGCCAGCAGTTCCCCCCCGGCAGGCATGAACACTGAAGCTTTCTTT. The whole variable domain, filled in from reference TRBV28 and TRBJ1-1, reads DVKVTQSSRYLVKRTGEKVFLECVQDMDHENMFWYRQDPGLGLRLIYFSYDVKMKEKGDIPEGYSVSREKKERFSLILESASTNQTSMYLCASSSPPAGMNTEAFFGQGTRLTVV.

This clone was counted a single time. The chain combines TRBV6-4 with TRBJ2-3, with D perhaps TRBD2 (6 bases). V was cut by 3 bases and J by 5 bases, with 12 bases left in between. CDR1 is MRHNA and CDR2 is SNTAGT in the germline V gene. The CDR3 runs to 14 residues. CDR3 bases: TGTGCCAGCAGTGAAGGAAAGGGAGGAGATACGCAGTATTTT. This encodes CASSEGKGGDTQYF.

The rearrangement joins TRBV10-3 to TRBJ2-2; 10 positions match TRBD2. V lost 6 bases, J lost 1 base, and 11 bases stayed unmatched. This CDR3 contains 18 residues. Germline-derived CDR1 and CDR2 are ENHRY and SYGVKD. CDR3 sequence: CAIRPDDSSGRNTGELFF. The CDR3, as DNA: TGTGCCATCAGGCCCGACGACTCTAGCGGGAGGAACACCGGGGAGCTGTTTTTT.

The chain has TRBV9 and TRBJ1-2; D remains unclear. V was cut by 4 bases and J by 7 bases, with 14 bases left in between. The CDR3 length is 13 residues. CDR1 is SGDLS, CDR2 YYNGEE, per germline. The CDR3 region has the DNA TGTGCCAGCAGCTCTCGAGGTGGCGGTGGCTACACCTTC. It yields the protein CASSSRGGGGYTF.

This clone has a single count. This chain connects TRBV7-2 to TRBJ2-5; tentative D call: TRBD2 (5 bases). This CDR3 region has 14 residues. CDR1 is SGHTA and CDR2 is FQGNSA in the germline V gene. Trimming removed 1 base from V and 1 base from J, with 7 bases in between. The CDR3 region is CASSLGLAQETQYF. In DNA form, the CDR3 reads TGTGCCAGCAGCTTAGGGCTAGCCCAAGAGACCCAGTACTTC. The variable domain in full, completed from reference TRBV7-2 and TRBJ2-5, reads GAGVSQSPSNKVTEKGKDVELRCDPISGHTALYWYRQSLGQGLEFLIYFQGNSAPDKSGLPSDRFSAERTGGSVSTLTIQRTQQEDSAVYLCASSLGLAQETQYFGPGTRLLVL.

This clone was counted between two and nine times. The chain employs TRBV6-5 and TRBJ2-2; D call uncertain. From germline, CDR1 is MNHEY and CDR2 SVGAGI. The CDR3 has 13 amino acids. Trimming stripped 4 bases from V and 4 bases from J, with 7 bases between. The CDR3 DNA follows: TGTGCCAGCAGTTTGACTTTCACCGGGGAGCTGTTTTTT. This codes for CASSLTFTGELFF.

This clone was counted only a few times. The chain combines TRBV29-1 with TRBJ2-3; perhaps TRBD2 as D (6 bases). The V gene lost 2 bases and the J gene lost 4 bases, with 19 bases spanning the gap. Germline assignment: CDR1 SQVTM and CDR2 ANQGSEA. The CDR3 spans 16 residues. The DNA for the CDR3 is TGCAGCGTTGAAATTCGGGCGGGGTCGCGCCCAGATACGCAGTATTTT. As protein: CSVEIRAGSRPDTQYF.

The gene calls are TRBV19 and TRBJ1-2; D unresolved. The CDR3 has 15 residues. In germline, CDR1 is LNHDA, CDR2 SQIVND (reference sequence). With 0 bases removed from V and 4 bases from J, the gap between germline ends came to 12 bases. The CDR3 DNA is TGTGCCAGTAGTATAGAGTCAGGTCTTACCTATGGCTACACCTTC. Amino acid sequence: CASSIESGLTYGYTF.

This clone was counted ten times or more. CDR3: CASSVRTGGEQYF. The CDR3 nucleotides read TGTGCCAGCAGTGTTAGGACAGGAGGCGAGCAGTACTTC. V and J are TRBV2 and TRBJ2-7; 7 positions agree with TRBD1. Per the germline V gene, CDR1 is SNHLY and CDR2 is FYNNEI. The CDR3 has 13 residues. Trimming at V came to 4 bases and at J to 6 bases, leaving 6 bases not matched to a gene. Combining the CDR3 with reference TRBV2 and TRBJ2-7 gives the whole variable domain EPEVTQTPSHQVTQMGQEVILRCVPISNHLYFYWYRQILGQKVEFLVSFYNNEISEKSEIFDDQFSVERPDGSNFTLKIRSTKLEDSAMYFCASSVRTGGEQYFGPGTRLTVT.

The chain recombines TRBV4-1 with TRBJ1-5; tentatively, D is TRBD1 (6 bases). The CDR3 consists of 14 residues. The germline CDR1 and CDR2 sequences are MGHRA and YSYEKL. Trimming left V 3 bases short and J 1 base short, with 7 bases between. The CDR3 DNA reads TGCGCCAGCAGCCATACAGGGAGCAATCAGCCCCAGCATTTT. As protein: CASSHTGSNQPQHF.

This clone has a single count. The V and J genes are TRBV6-2 or TRBV6-3 and TRBJ2-7, with TRBD1 matching over 7 bases. The V segment lost 5 bases and the J segment 4 bases; nucleotides outside the gene matches: 5. Germline assignment: CDR1 MNHEY and CDR2 SVGEGT. This CDR3 is built from 13 residues. The CDR3 protein is CASSPGTVYEQYF. Here the CDR3 DNA reads TGTGCCAGCAGTCCCGGGACAGTTTACGAGCAGTACTTC.

The J gene is TRBJ1-2, the V gene TRBV5-4; D gene ambiguous. V shed 0 bases and J shed 3 bases, with 9 bases lying between them. This CDR3 is built from 14 residues. CDR1 SGHNT and CDR2 YYREEE come from the germline V gene (reference sequence). The CDR3 loop is CASSLAGLDYGYTF. The CDR3 coding sequence is TGTGCCAGCAGCTTGGCCGGGTTAGACTATGGCTACACCTTC.

V usage is TRBV6-2 or TRBV6-3 and J usage is TRBJ2-7; D perhaps matches TRBD1 (6 bases). Trimming removed 5 bases from V and 2 bases from J, with 7 bases in between. In germline, CDR1 is MNHEY, CDR2 SVGEGT. The CDR3 extends over 12 amino acids. The CDR3 DNA reads as TGTGCCAGCAGTAGGACAGCCTACGAGCAGTACTTC. Translating gives CASSRTAYEQYF.

This chain links TRBV7-9 with TRBJ2-3; D unclear. Germline values: CDR1 SEHNR, CDR2 FQNEAQ (reference sequence). V gave up 1 base and J gave up 2 bases, with 7 bases separating them. CDR3 length: 14 residues. This CDR3 reads CASSLDSYTDTQYF. The CDR3 DNA follows: TGTGCCAGCAGCTTAGATTCCTACACAGATACGCAGTATTTT.

CDR3 loop: CASSLETIRATLHF. The CDR3 nucleotides read TGTGCCAGCAGCTTAGAGACGATCAGGGCTACCCTCCACTTT. The J gene is TRBJ1-6, the V gene TRBV7-9, with D tentatively TRBD1 (5 bases). Germline V gene sequence: CDR1 SEHNR, CDR2 FQNEAQ (reference sequence). This CDR3 contains 14 residues. V was trimmed by 1 base and J by 14 bases, leaving 15 bases between them.

The chain joins TRBV5-1 to TRBJ1-3; TRBD1 agrees at 8 bases. Germline values: CDR1 SGHRS, CDR2 YFSETQ. This CDR3 has 15 residues. The V segment lost 5 bases and the J segment 2 bases; nucleotides outside the gene matches: 6. The chain's CDR3 is CASSTTGEAGNTIYF. CDR3 coding DNA: TGCGCCAGCAGTACGACAGGGGAAGCTGGAAACACCATATATTTT.

This chain links TRBV19 with TRBJ2-2, with D maybe TRBD2 (6 bases). The CDR3 runs 14 residues. Between the trimmed V and J ends, which lost 2 bases and 6 bases, there was a span of 10 bases. The germline V gene has CDR1 LNHDA and CDR2 SQIVND (reference sequence). The CDR3 region is CASSISGRSGELFF. The CDR3 coding sequence is TGTGCCAGTAGTATATCAGGGAGGTCCGGGGAGCTGTTTTTT.

The rearrangement joins TRBV9 to TRBJ1-3; D remains unclear. Germline-derived CDR1 and CDR2 are SGDLS and YYNGEE. This CDR3 region has 14 residues. V dropped 0 bases and J dropped 3 bases, with 7 bases sitting between them. The CDR3 sequence is CASSVGASGNTIYF. The CDR3 coding sequence is TGTGCCAGCAGCGTAGGCGCGAGTGGAAACACCATATATTTT.

This chain joins TRBV5-6 and TRBJ2-7, with TRBD2 identical over 7 bases. This CDR3 comprises 16 residues. Germline CDR1 SGHDT, CDR2 YYEEEE. V lost 7 bases to trimming and J lost 1 base; unmatched junction nucleotides: 14. The chain's CDR3 is CASPSRSSGLSYEQYF. The CDR3 DNA reads TGTGCCAGCCCCTCCCGTAGTAGCGGGCTGTCCTACGAGCAGTACTTC.

V and J are TRBV4-1 and TRBJ1-1; 7 bases line up with TRBD1. This CDR3 contains 16 residues. With V trimmed by 1 base and J by 0 bases, 5 bases remained unmatched. CDR1 is MGHRA and CDR2 is YSYEKL in the germline V gene. The CDR3 nucleotides read TGCGCCAGCAGCCAAGGACAGGGTAAGATGAACACTGAAGCTTTCTTT. Protein product: CASSQGQGKMNTEAFF.

The rearrangement uses TRBV11-2 and TRBJ2-1, with 11 bases matching TRBD2. Germline V CDR1 and CDR2: SGHAT, FQNNGV. V trimming: 5 bases; J trimming: 5 bases; junction bases outside the gene matches: 17. This CDR3 is built from 19 residues. For the CDR3, the DNA is TGTGCCAGCAGCCAGGACAGGGTATTAGCGGGGGGGCCTCACAATGAGCAGTTCTTC. Protein sequence: CASSQDRVLAGGPHNEQFF.

This clone was found a few times. V is TRBV7-3 and J is TRBJ2-3; possible D gene TRBD2, 6 bases. The CDR3 totals 14 residues. Germline CDR1 and CDR2: SGHTA and FQGTGA. V was trimmed by 4 bases and J by 2 bases, leaving 10 bases between them. DNA for the CDR3: TGTGCCAGCAGCTGGGACTGGGCCACAGATACGCAGTATTTT. Residues: CASSWDWATDTQYF. The full variable domain, completed using reference TRBV7-3 and TRBJ2-3, is GAGVSQTPSNKVTEKGKYVELRCDPISGHTALYWYRQSLGQGPEFLIYFQGTGAADDSGLPNDRFFAVRPEGSVSTLKIQRTERGDSAVYLCASSWDWATDTQYFGPGTRLTVL.

CDR3 protein: CASSLGAGTGNTIYF. The DNA for the CDR3 is TGTGCCAGCAGTTTAGGGGCAGGAACTGGAAACACCATATATTTT. The genes are TRBV27 and TRBJ1-3; TRBD1 is a possible D gene (5 bases). The CDR3 is 15 amino acids. Germline V CDR1 and CDR2: MNHEY, SMNVEV (reference sequence). Trimming took off 2 bases at V and 2 bases at J, with 10 bases between the two ends.